This T cell receptor (beta chain) was captured by sequencing in a study of identical twins. Study results and limitations: Twins shared out-of-frame alpha sequences with excess low generation probability.

A single record per CDR3 protein comes from TCRdb applying MiXCR to the 5' RACE reads. This table holds about 290,000 distinct CDR3 sequences, nearly 9.5% found once. This clonotype has a handful of counts. The antigen remains unidentified. The same sample was also used in a study of yellow fever vaccine responses in identical twins.

This TCR was sampled from a woman between 18 and 29 years old in good health. Sequencing used CD8+ T cells sorted from blood.

The CDR3 reads CASSYFVEEGQFF. The CDR3 DNA reads as TGTGCCAGCAGTTATTTCGTGGAGGAGGGGCAGTTCTTC. This chain connects TRBV6-2 or TRBV6-3 to TRBJ2-1; a possible D gene is TRBD2 (6 bases). Trimming stripped 3 bases from V and 12 bases from J, with 15 bases between. From germline, CDR1 is MNHEY and CDR2 SVGEGT. There are 13 residues in the CDR3.